The 10 T cell receptor beta chains below come from one sample, sequenced in a study of blood T cell repertoires in COVID-19. Libraries were prepared by immunoSEQ multiplex PCR; TCRdb keeps only in-frame clonotypes and omits some of them. The table records tens of thousands of clones, around 90% of them present only once. Sequenced: peripheral blood. The source is a woman older than 75 with acute or convalescent COVID-19.

The chain links TRBV4-3 to TRBJ2-2, with TRBD2 matching over 12 bases. Germline V CDR1 and CDR2: LGHNA, YSLEER. The length of the CDR3 is 17 residues. V was pared by 6 bases and J by 2 bases, with 7 bases of the junction left unmatched. CDR3 amino acids: CASRASGGAFNTGELFF. The CDR3 nucleotides are TGCGCCAGCAGGGCTAGCGGGGGGGCCTTTAACACCGGGGAGCTGTTTTTT.

This clone came up once. CDR3 protein: CASSLRETVSSYEQYF. CDR3 sequence (DNA): TGTGCCAGCAGCTTACGGGAGACAGTGAGCTCCTACGAGCAGTACTTC. The rearrangement uses TRBV11-2 and TRBJ2-7; maybe TRBD2 (6 bases). V dropped 2 bases and J dropped 0 bases, with 14 bases sitting between them. CDR1 and CDR2 from the germline V gene are SGHAT and FQNNGV. The CDR3 is 16 amino acids.

This sequence joins TRBV2 and TRBJ2-7; TRBD1 might be the D (5 bases). Germline CDR1 SNHLY, CDR2 FYNNEI. The length of the CDR3 is 15 residues. The V end lost 5 bases, the J end lost 1 base, and 15 bases lay between the germline ends. In nucleotides, the CDR3 is TGTGCCAGCAGTCCTACAGGAACCATTTCCTACGAGCAGTACTTC. Its translation is CASSPTGTISYEQYF. Drawing the rest from reference TRBV2 and TRBJ2-7, the complete variable domain is EPEVTQTPSHQVTQMGQEVILRCVPISNHLYFYWYRQILGQKVEFLVSFYNNEISEKSEIFDDQFSVERPDGSNFTLKIRSTKLEDSAMYFCASSPTGTISYEQYFGPGTRLTVT.

The chain has TRBV19 and TRBJ1-3; unclear D gene. The CDR3 is 15 amino acids. The germline V gene has CDR1 LNHDA and CDR2 SQIVND (reference sequence). The V gene lost 5 bases and the J gene lost 0 bases, with 11 bases spanning the gap. CDR3 protein: CASSPAGGSGNTIYF. The CDR3 coding sequence is TGTGCCAGTAGTCCCGCGGGTGGCTCTGGAAACACCATATATTTT.

The V call is TRBV18, the J call TRBJ2-7, with D uncertain. Per the germline V gene, CDR1 is KGHSH and CDR2 is LQKENI. This CDR3 spans 14 amino acids. V lost 1 base and J 1 base, leaving 8 bases between the germline ends. As DNA, the CDR3 is TGTGCCAGCTCACCACAAAGTCAGTCCTACGAGCAGTACTTC. Translating gives CASSPQSQSYEQYF.

The chain uses TRBV5-1 and TRBJ1-1; D possibly corresponds to TRBD1 (5 bases). The CDR3 is made up of 14 amino acids. Between the trimmed V and J ends, which lost 2 bases and 2 bases, there was a span of 10 bases. Per the germline V gene, CDR1 is SGHRS and CDR2 is YFSETQ. The CDR3 loop is CASSLMTVNTEAFF. In DNA, the CDR3 is TGCGCCAGCAGCTTAATGACAGTAAACACTGAAGCTTTCTTT.

The chain has TRBV2 and TRBJ1-2; weak D call: TRBD1 (5 bases). Germline V gene sequence: CDR1 SNHLY, CDR2 FYNNEI. The CDR3 loop spans 13 amino acids. Trimming shortened V by 4 bases and J by 4 bases, and 10 bases separated the two germline ends. Here the CDR3 reads CASSGDRSYGYTF. CDR3 DNA sequence: TGTGCCAGCAGTGGTGACAGAAGCTATGGCTACACCTTC. The entire variable domain, with the rest obtained from reference TRBV2 and TRBJ1-2, is as follows: EPEVTQTPSHQVTQMGQEVILRCVPISNHLYFYWYRQILGQKVEFLVSFYNNEISEKSEIFDDQFSVERPDGSNFTLKIRSTKLEDSAMYFCASSGDRSYGYTFGSGTRLTVV.

This chain uses TRBV4-1 with TRBJ2-5; 11 nucleotides line up with TRBD2. With 4 bases clipped from V and 5 bases from J, the junction kept 9 bases outside the gene matches. The CDR3 is 16 residues long. Germline loops: CDR1 MGHRA, CDR2 YSYEKL. Written as DNA, the CDR3 is TGCGCCAGCAGCCGTGTAGCGGGGGGGATCCAGGAGACCCAGTACTTC. Translated: CASSRVAGGIQETQYF.

The chain uses TRBV11-2 and TRBJ1-5; TRBD1 matches 7 bases. This CDR3 comprises 14 residues. Germline CDR1 SGHAT, CDR2 FQNNGV. The junction had 3 bases not matched to a gene; V was cut back by 3 bases and J by 4 bases. The CDR3 DNA is TGTGCCAGCAGCTTGACAGGGAAAAATCAGCCCCAGCATTTT. The encoded protein is CASSLTGKNQPQHF.

The rearrangement joins TRBV4-2 to TRBJ2-5, with a tentative D call TRBD2 (6 bases). From germline, CDR1 is LGHNA and CDR2 YNFKEQ. The CDR3 length is 16 residues. V dropped 1 base and J dropped 1 base, with 13 bases sitting between them. Written as DNA, the CDR3 is TGTGCCAGCAGCCAAGGACGGGCGGGGCCCCAAGAGACCCAGTACTTC. It yields the protein CASSQGRAGPQETQYF.